What follows are 32 T cell receptor beta chains derived from one specimen sequenced in a study of spatial heterogeneity in lung cancer. Findings of the study overall: Counts of expanded intratumoral alpha and beta TCRs tracked tumor mutation counts.

These receptors' antigens are unknown. TCRdb reanalysed the 5' RACE reads using MiXCR and keeps one entry per CDR3 protein. The sample shows 7,200 or so distinct CDR3 sequences, 7% of them seen only once. Time point noted: sample taken at primary tumor resection. Sequenced here: lung tumor tissue, sampled at surgery. These receptors originate from a female donor with early-stage non-small cell lung cancer.

This clonotype qualifies as medium-sized. The genes are TRBV7-9 and TRBJ2-7; D may match TRBD1 or TRBD2 (5 bases each). V shed 5 bases and J shed 3 bases, with 14 bases lying between them. This CDR3 is built from 14 residues. The germline gives CDR1 SEHNR, CDR2 FQNEAQ (reference sequence). The chain's CDR3 is CASSPGDGHYEQYF. The CDR3 DNA is TGTGCCAGCAGCCCCGGGGACGGACACTACGAGCAGTACTTC.

In this sample, this clonotype turned up many times. V is TRBV9 and J is TRBJ2-3; 7 bases agree with TRBD1. V shed 5 bases, J shed 5 bases, and the junction held 5 bases outside the gene matches. The CDR3 extends over 13 amino acids. The germline V gene has CDR1 SGDLS and CDR2 YYNGEE. The CDR3, as DNA: TGTGCCAGCAGGGACCGACAGGGAGATACGCAGTATTTT. Translation: CASRDRQGDTQYF. Using reference TRBV9 and TRBJ2-3 for the parts outside the CDR3, the full variable domain is DSGVTQTPKHLITATGQRVTLRCSPRSGDLSVYWYQQSLDQGLQFLIQYYNGEERAKGNILERFSAQQFPDLHSELNLSSLELGDSALYFCASRDRQGDTQYFGPGTRLTVL.

This clonotype was observed many times. The chain carries TRBV19 and TRBJ2-1, with D uncertain. In germline, CDR1 is LNHDA, CDR2 SQIVND (reference sequence). The CDR3 loop spans 11 amino acids. The V end lost 8 bases, the J end lost 1 base, and 3 bases lay between the germline ends. The CDR3 reads CASGSYNEQFF. CDR3 DNA: TGTGCCAGTGGATCCTACAATGAGCAGTTCTTC.

This clonotype is labeled large. The chain is built from TRBV7-6 and TRBJ2-3; D may be TRBD2 (6 bases). CDR1 and CDR2 from the germline V gene are SGHVS and FNYEAQ. The length of the CDR3 is 20 residues. Trimming took 5 bases from V and 2 from J, leaving 29 bases between them. The CDR3 DNA reads as TGTGCCAGCAGCCCAAGGGAGGAAGAGCTCACATTAGCCTTCACAGATACGCAGTATTTT. Its translation is CASSPREEELTLAFTDTQYF.

This clonotype was counted at least ten times. The chain has TRBV5-5 and TRBJ1-6; TRBD1 matches 11 bases. Germline trimming cut 3 bases from V and 7 bases from J; bases unmatched to any gene: 3. Looked up from germline, CDR1 is SGHKS and CDR2 is YYEKEE (reference sequence). This CDR3 spans 15 amino acids. The CDR3: CASSWGQGENSPLHF. CDR3 nucleotides: TGTGCCAGCAGCTGGGGACAGGGGGAGAATTCACCCCTCCACTTT.

This clonotype was observed many times. The V gene is TRBV5-1, the J gene TRBJ2-2; TRBD2 is a possible D gene (5 bases). The CDR3 runs to 15 residues. Trimming took off 2 bases at V and 3 bases at J, with 11 bases between the two ends. Germline-derived CDR1 and CDR2 are SGHRS and YFSETQ. The CDR3 sequence: CASSLSGRDTGELFF. DNA of the CDR3: TGCGCCAGCAGCTTATCCGGGCGGGACACCGGGGAGCTGTTTTTT.

By share of the sample, this clonotype is medium-sized. The chain joins TRBV12-3 or TRBV12-4 to TRBJ1-6; D ambiguous. The CDR3 runs to 14 residues. Trimming shortened V by 6 bases and J by 0 bases, and 6 bases separated the two germline ends. The CDR3 protein is CASSLSSYNSPLHF. The CDR3 DNA sequence: TGTGCCAGCAGCCTTAGCTCCTATAATTCACCCCTCCACTTT.

This clonotype was counted at least ten times. The V gene is TRBV20-1, the J gene TRBJ1-1, with D possibly being TRBD1 (5 bases). This CDR3 is built from 12 residues. Germline CDR1 DFQATT, CDR2 SNEGSKA (reference sequence). CDR3 region: CRLGGVGTEAFF. CDR3 in DNA: TGCAGGCTGGGGGGGGTTGGCACTGAAGCTTTCTTT.

This clonotype is medium-sized (0.01 to 0.1%) within its sample. The chain couples TRBV29-1 to TRBJ1-2; D remains ambiguous. The V end lost 1 base, the J end lost 2 bases, and 2 bases lay between the germline ends. The germline V gene has CDR1 SQVTM and CDR2 ANQGSEA. CDR3 size: 11 residues. In DNA, the CDR3 is TGCAGCGTTGAAGTAAACTATGGCTACACCTTC. It translates to CSVEVNYGYTF.

In this sample, this clonotype turned up many times. V gene TRBV5-1 combines with J gene TRBJ2-1; TRBD2 agrees at 9 bases. Trimming took 4 bases from V and 15 from J; bases not matched to a gene: 8. This CDR3 has 12 residues. In germline, CDR1 is SGHRS, CDR2 YFSETQ. CDR3 nucleotides: TGCGCCAGCAGCCAAATTAGCGGGAGCCGGTTCTTC. Translation gives CASSQISGSRFF.

This clonotype is judged medium-sized (0.01 to 0.1%). The V gene is TRBV7-9, the J gene TRBJ1-2, with 9 bases matching TRBD1. There are 13 residues in the CDR3. Germline assignment: CDR1 SEHNR and CDR2 FQNEAQ (reference sequence). V shed 5 bases, J shed 5 bases, and the junction held 3 bases outside the gene matches. CDR3 DNA sequence: TGTGCCAGCAGCCGACAGGGGGAATATGGCTACACCTTC. Translated: CASSRQGEYGYTF.

Many counts were recorded for this clonotype. The rearrangement uses TRBV20-1 and TRBJ2-1, with 8 bases lining up with TRBD2. The junction had 3 bases not matched to a gene; V was cut back by 3 bases and J by 8 bases. CDR3 length equals 12 residues. CDR1 is DFQATT and CDR2 is SNEGSKA in the germline V gene (reference sequence). DNA for the CDR3: TGCAGTGCTAGCGGGAGGGGGGATGAGCAGTTCTTC. Residues: CSASGRGDEQFF.

This clonotype was observed many times. V usage is TRBV20-1 and J usage is TRBJ1-3; D is unresolved. CDR1 DFQATT and CDR2 SNEGSKA come from the germline V gene (reference sequence). The CDR3 consists of 14 residues. Trimming took off 3 bases at V and 0 bases at J, with 9 bases between the two ends. Written as DNA, the CDR3 is TGCAGTGCTAGCGTCCAGTTCTCTGGAAACACCATATATTTT. Its translation is CSASVQFSGNTIYF.

The chain uses TRBV28 and TRBJ2-1; D is ambiguous. Germline lookup yields CDR1 MDHEN and CDR2 SYDVKM. This CDR3 contains 14 residues. V gave up 7 bases and J gave up 4 bases, with 14 bases separating them. This CDR3 is CASNPTPVYNEQFF. CDR3 sequence (DNA): TGTGCCAGCAACCCCACTCCCGTGTACAATGAGCAGTTCTTC.

This clonotype was counted between two and nine times. This chain connects TRBV20-1 to TRBJ1-1; no firm D call. The CDR3 is 14 residues long. Germline loops: CDR1 DFQATT, CDR2 SNEGSKA (reference sequence). With 0 bases removed from V and 1 base from J, the gap between germline ends came to 9 bases. The CDR3 DNA is TGCAGTGCTAGAGACCGGCGGACGAACACTGAAGCTTTCTTT. This gives the protein CSARDRRTNTEAFF.

This clonotype was recorded many times. DNA of the CDR3: TGCAGTGCAGACCTTAGCGGGAGGAGGGATACGCAGTATTTT. This sequence encodes CSADLSGRRDTQYF. V is TRBV20-1 and J is TRBJ2-3; 10 bases align to TRBD2. V lost 6 bases and J lost 6; bases outside the gene matches: 9. The CDR3 is made up of 14 amino acids. Germline loops: CDR1 DFQATT, CDR2 SNEGSKA (reference sequence).

This clonotype was seen many times. The rearrangement uses TRBV20-1 and TRBJ2-2, with 12 nucleotides matching TRBD2. CDR3 length equals 18 residues. CDR1 is DFQATT, CDR2 SNEGSKA, per germline (reference sequence). The V segment lost 3 bases and the J segment 1 base; nucleotides outside the gene matches: 9. The chain's CDR3 is CSARKGLAGGLNTGELFF. The CDR3 nucleotides are TGCAGTGCTAGGAAAGGTCTAGCGGGAGGGTTGAACACCGGGGAGCTGTTTTTT.

This clonotype was found many times. The chain is built from TRBV20-1 and TRBJ2-3, with TRBD2 identical over 9 bases. The CDR3 has 15 residues. Unmatched junction bases numbered 6, after V lost 5 bases and J lost 0 bases. Germline CDR1 reads DFQATT; CDR2 reads SNEGSKA (reference sequence). CDR3 region: CSAGPSGISTDTQYF. CDR3 in DNA: TGCAGTGCTGGCCCTAGCGGGATTAGCACAGATACGCAGTATTTT.

This clonotype was picked up many times. This chain connects TRBV29-1 to TRBJ2-1; 8 nucleotides match TRBD2. Trimming at V came to 4 bases and at J to 4 bases, leaving 9 bases not matched to a gene. This CDR3 region has 15 residues. The V gene's germline CDR1 is SQVTM and CDR2 ANQGSEA. The CDR3 DNA is TGCAGCGTTGGAACCACTAGCGGTTATTACAATGAGCAGTTCTTC. Its translation: CSVGTTSGYYNEQFF.

This clonotype is judged medium-sized. The chain is built from TRBV20-1 and TRBJ2-7; 9 bases fit TRBD2. This CDR3 contains 14 residues. After removal of 5 bases from V and 0 bases from J, the junction contained 5 bases not matched to a gene. The germline V gene has CDR1 DFQATT and CDR2 SNEGSKA (reference sequence). The CDR3 sequence: CSAGLALSSYEQYF. The CDR3 region has the DNA TGCAGTGCTGGACTAGCGCTGAGCTCCTACGAGCAGTACTTC.

This clonotype was counted at least ten times. The chain has TRBV4-1 and TRBJ2-5; a weak D match, TRBD2 (6 bases). Germline V gene sequence: CDR1 MGHRA, CDR2 YSYEKL. The length of the CDR3 is 17 residues. The ends were cut back, 4 bases at V and 3 bases at J, with 21 bases in the middle. CDR3 nucleotide sequence: TGCGCCAGCAGCCGTCCCCCCGGAAGGGCTAGCGAAGAGACCCAGTACTTC. It is translated as CASSRPPGRASEETQYF.

This clonotype has a count of ten or more. The chain carries TRBV7-2 and TRBJ2-5; 8 nucleotides match TRBD1. The CDR3 is 14 residues long. With V trimmed by 5 bases and J by 1 base, 3 bases remained unmatched. Germline CDR1 reads SGHTA; CDR2 reads FQGNSA. The CDR3 nucleotides are TGTGCCAGCAGCCGACAGGGGCTCCAAGAGACCCAGTACTTC. Residues: CASSRQGLQETQYF.

This clonotype was observed many times. The chain links TRBV27 to TRBJ2-5; 9 bases fit TRBD2. Trimming took 6 bases from V and 5 from J; bases not matched to a gene: 13. CDR1 MNHEY and CDR2 SMNVEV come from the germline V gene (reference sequence). The CDR3 is 16 amino acids. Here the CDR3 reads CASRSNSGSGFETQYF. As DNA, the CDR3 is TGTGCCAGCAGAAGTAATAGCGGGAGCGGTTTTGAGACCCAGTACTTC.

In its sample, this clonotype was seen many times. V gene TRBV11-2 combines with J gene TRBJ2-7, with D unresolved. V was clipped by 5 bases and J by 9 bases, with 17 bases between them. In germline, CDR1 is SGHAT, CDR2 FQNNGV. The CDR3 is 13 residues long. The CDR3 reads CASSHTWEIRQYF. The CDR3 nucleotides are TGTGCCAGCAGCCATACCTGGGAAATAAGGCAGTACTTC.

This clonotype was observed many times. This chain uses TRBV7-2 with TRBJ2-1; perhaps TRBD1 as D (5 bases). V was cut by 5 bases and J by 8 bases, with 16 bases left in between. Germline V gives CDR1 SGHTA, CDR2 FQGNSA. This CDR3 is built from 14 residues. CDR3 nucleotide sequence: TGTGCCAGCAGCCGAAACAGGAATCCGGATGAGCAGTTCTTC. It specifies CASSRNRNPDEQFF.

Within the sample, this clonotype is medium-sized. V gene TRBV5-1 combines with J gene TRBJ1-5; no definite D call. Trimming cost V 2 bases and J 5 bases, with 8 bases left between them. Germline V gene lookup returns CDR1 SGHRS and CDR2 YFSETQ. The CDR3 covers 13 residues. In nucleotides, the CDR3 is TGCGCCAGCAGCTTCGATGGGGATCAGCCCCAGCATTTT. It encodes CASSFDGDQPQHF.

This clonotype was counted ten times or more. The V and J genes are TRBV7-2 and TRBJ1-5; 9 nucleotides agree with TRBD1. V lost 5 bases and J lost 6; bases outside the gene matches: 8. Germline assignment: CDR1 SGHTA and CDR2 FQGNSA. The CDR3 loop spans 15 amino acids. The DNA for the CDR3 is TGTGCCAGCAGCACAGGACAGGGGCGGGCTCAGCCCCAGCATTTT. Residues: CASSTGQGRAQPQHF.

This clonotype is labeled as medium-sized. This sequence joins TRBV4-2 and TRBJ2-1, with 11 bases that match TRBD2. This CDR3 has 16 residues. J was trimmed by 7 bases and V by 4 bases; bases with no gene match: 9. CDR1 LGHNA and CDR2 YNFKEQ come from the germline V gene. CDR3: CASSPATLAGANEQFF. The DNA of the CDR3 is TGTGCCAGCAGCCCGGCTACACTAGCGGGAGCTAATGAGCAGTTCTTC.

This clonotype was observed many times. The J gene is TRBJ2-7, the V gene TRBV18; D is unclear. The germline gives CDR1 KGHSH, CDR2 LQKENI. V lost 6 bases and J 2 bases, leaving 11 bases between the germline ends. The CDR3 has 13 residues. The CDR3 loop is CASSGGGAYEQYF. As DNA, the CDR3 is TGTGCCAGCTCCGGCGGCGGAGCCTACGAGCAGTACTTC.

This clonotype was counted ten times or more. The chain has TRBV11-2 and TRBJ1-1; TRBD1 agrees at 8 bases. This CDR3 is 12 amino acids long. Germline values: CDR1 SGHAT, CDR2 FQNNGV. The trim removed 5 bases at V and 9 bases at J, leaving 5 bases unmatched. The CDR3: CASSIGQGQAFF. The CDR3 nucleotides read TGTGCCAGCAGCATTGGACAGGGCCAAGCTTTCTTT.

This clonotype qualifies as medium-sized (0.01 to 0.1%). The V call is TRBV7-9, the J call TRBJ2-1; 14 bases fit TRBD2. Unmatched junction bases numbered 6, after V lost 5 bases and J lost 9 bases. Per the germline V gene, CDR1 is SEHNR and CDR2 is FQNEAQ (reference sequence). The length of the CDR3 is 15 residues. DNA for the CDR3: TGTGCCAGCAGCCAGGGACTAGCGGGAGTGTCTGAGCAGTTCTTC. This gives the protein CASSQGLAGVSEQFF.

By share of the sample, this clonotype is medium-sized. The chain combines TRBV7-9 with TRBJ2-1; D gene uncertain. This CDR3 region has 14 residues. Trimming pared 4 bases from V and 7 bases from J, leaving 14 bases between. Germline assignment: CDR1 SEHNR and CDR2 FQNEAQ (reference sequence). CDR3 bases: TGTGCCAGCAGCTCCCCCGCGGCGGAGAATGAGCAGTTCTTC. Its translation is CASSSPAAENEQFF.